The rows below give T cell receptor beta chains drawn from one sample of a study of T cell changes during pregnancy in multiple sclerosis. Assay used: immunoSEQ multiplex PCR; TCRdb lists only in-frame clones, some missing. The sample lists 100,000 or so clones; roughly 92% were seen once. The sequences come from peripheral blood, collected in the second trimester of pregnancy. These TCRs come from a female donor with multiple sclerosis, enrolled in a pregnancy study. Both conserved end residues are part of each CDR3. The D gene is left open where the match is weak. Size tells how often a clone was seen (once, few, many) or the class of an expanded clone, and some rows leave it out.

size: NA
V: TRBV29-1
J: TRBJ1-1
D: TRBD1
CDR3: CSVGHDRVNTEAFF
DNA: TGCAGCGTTGGCCATGACAGGGTGAACACTGAAGCTTTCTTT

size: NA
V: TRBV7-2
J: TRBJ1-4
D: NA
CDR3: CASSLSRNEKLFF
DNA: TGTGCCAGCAGCTTAAGCCGTAATGAAAAACTGTTTTTT

size: NA
V: TRBV2
J: TRBJ1-1
D: NA
CDR3: CASPGGMNTEAFF
DNA: TGTGCCAGCCCCGGGGGGATGAACACTGAAGCTTTCTTT

size: NA
V: TRBV6-1
J: TRBJ2-2
D: NA
CDR3: CASSEGSLAGNTGELFF
DNA: TGTGCCAGCAGTGAAGGGTCCTTAGCCGGGAACACCGGGGAGCTGTTTTTT

size: NA
V: TRBV9
J: TRBJ2-5
D: NA
CDR3: CASSVVGEAIETQYF
DNA: TGTGCCAGCAGCGTAGTGGGGGAGGCCATAGAGACCCAGTACTTC

size: NA
V: TRBV15
J: TRBJ1-1
D: NA
CDR3: CATSRSWRQTEAFF
DNA: TGTGCCACCAGCAGGTCCTGGCGGCAAACTGAAGCTTTCTTT

size: NA
V: TRBV30
J: TRBJ2-2
D: TRBD2
CDR3: CAWIQRGTGELFF
DNA: TGTGCCTGGATACAGCGGGGGACCGGGGAGCTGTTTTTT

size: few
V: TRBV19
J: TRBJ1-1
D: NA
CDR3: CASRRSGMNTEAFF
DNA: TGTGCCAGTAGGCGTTCAGGGATGAACACTGAAGCTTTCTTT

size: NA
V: TRBV6-1
J: TRBJ2-2
D: TRBD1
CDR3: CASSTGGAGGELFF
DNA: TGTGCCAGCTCCACAGGGGGCGCCGGCGGGGAGCTGTTTTTT

size: NA
V: TRBV13
J: TRBJ2-1
D: NA
CDR3: CASSYEAHGEQFF
DNA: TGTGCCAGCAGCTACGAGGCCCATGGCGAGCAGTTCTTC

size: NA
V: TRBV7-2
J: TRBJ1-4
D: NA
CDR3: CASRKGRGSGKLFF
DNA: TGTGCCAGCAGAAAGGGCAGGGGCTCGGGAAAACTGTTTTTT

size: NA
V: TRBV18
J: TRBJ2-1
D: TRBD2
CDR3: CASSPRRGGINEQFF
DNA: TGTGCCAGCTCACCAAGGCGGGGGGGCATCAATGAGCAGTTCTTC

size: NA
V: TRBV28
J: TRBJ2-2
D: TRBD2
CDR3: CASSLGTSRTGELFF
DNA: TGTGCCAGCAGTTTAGGGACTAGCCGGACCGGGGAGCTGTTTTTT

size: NA
V: TRBV27
J: TRBJ2-1
D: NA
CDR3: CASSLRARGIYNEQFF
DNA: TGTGCCAGCAGTTTACGGGCTAGGGGGATTTACAATGAGCAGTTCTTC

size: NA
V: TRBV7-8
J: TRBJ1-1
D: TRBD1
CDR3: CASSPRRDRVLGPEAFF
DNA: TGTGCCAGCAGCCCCAGACGGGACAGGGTATTGGGGCCTGAAGCTTTCTTT

size: NA
V: TRBV5-1
J: TRBJ2-3
D: TRBD2
CDR3: CASSPGGARSTDTQYF
DNA: TGCGCCAGCAGCCCCGGGGGGGCTAGAAGCACAGATACGCAGTATTTT

size: NA
V: TRBV27
J: TRBJ2-7
D: TRBD2
CDR3: CASSLQGLAGGFGNEQYF
DNA: TGTGCCAGCAGTTTACAGGGACTAGCGGGAGGTTTTGGGAACGAGCAGTACTTC

size: NA
V: TRBV2
J: TRBJ1-5
D: NA
CDR3: CASSGNRAYSNQPQHF
DNA: TGTGCCAGCAGTGGGAACAGGGCCTATAGCAATCAGCCCCAGCATTTT

size: NA
V: TRBV9
J: TRBJ2-7
D: TRBD2
CDR3: CASSVGDGRSDREQYF
DNA: TGTGCCAGCAGCGTAGGGGACGGGAGGTCGGATAGAGAGCAGTACTTC

size: few
V: TRBV6-1
J: TRBJ2-2
D: TRBD1
CDR3: CASSERGRGTGELFF
DNA: TGTGCCAGCAGTGAAAGGGGGCGCGGCACCGGGGAGCTGTTTTTT

size: NA
V: TRBV5-1
J: TRBJ2-7
D: NA
CDR3: CASSLAGVTSYEQYF
DNA: TGCGCCAGCAGCTTGGCCGGAGTCACCTCCTACGAGCAGTACTTC

size: NA
V: TRBV9
J: TRBJ2-3
D: TRBD2
CDR3: CASSVSTSGGTDTQYF
DNA: TGTGCCAGCAGCGTATCGACTAGCGGGGGGACAGATACGCAGTATTTT

size: NA
V: TRBV5-1
J: TRBJ1-1
D: NA
CDR3: CASSPGLSTEAFF
DNA: TGCGCCAGCAGCCCGGGACTCTCCACTGAAGCTTTCTTT